A single sample gave rise to the 23 T cell receptor beta chains below, sequenced in a study of blood T cell repertoires in COVID-19. Only in-frame clones appear in the TCRdb table, and some are missing; sequencing was by immunoSEQ multiplex PCR. The sample yields around 88,000 clones, 81% seen once. Sequenced material: peripheral blood. The source is a man in his fifties or sixties with acute or convalescent COVID-19.

The chain links TRBV27 to TRBJ2-7; D is uncertain. V was trimmed by 5 bases and J by 2 bases, leaving 7 bases between them. The CDR3 covers 12 residues. Germline V lookup: CDR1 MNHEY, CDR2 SMNVEV (reference sequence). The CDR3 loop is CASSRFPYEQYF. CDR3 bases: TGTGCCAGCAGTCGGTTCCCCTACGAGCAGTACTTC.

This chain uses TRBV6-1 with TRBJ2-7, with a tentative D call TRBD1 (7 bases). V shed 6 bases and J shed 4 bases, with 10 bases lying between them. CDR1 is MNHNS, CDR2 SASEGT, per germline. This CDR3 region has 12 residues. The DNA of the CDR3 is TGTGCCAGCAGCCAGGGGGGTTACGAGCAGTACTTC. Translated, it gives CASSQGGYEQYF.

The sample holds one count of this clone. V is TRBV7-9 and J is TRBJ2-7, with 8 positions matching TRBD2. Germline assignment: CDR1 SEHNR and CDR2 FQNEAQ (reference sequence). V shed 5 bases, J shed 4 bases, and the junction held 4 bases outside the gene matches. The CDR3 sequence is 13 residues long. The CDR3 reads CASSRGLGYEQYF. The CDR3 nucleotides read TGTGCCAGCAGCCGGGGACTAGGATACGAGCAGTACTTC.

This sequence joins TRBV3-1 (or the pseudogene TRBV3-2) and TRBJ1-4; TRBD1 aligns across 8 bases. Germline V CDR1 and CDR2: LGHDT, YNNKEL (reference sequence). This CDR3 contains 15 residues. With 1 base clipped from V and 5 bases from J, the junction kept 3 bases outside the gene matches. The CDR3: CASSQGGTGNEKLFF. Written as DNA, the CDR3 is TGTGCCAGCAGCCAAGGGGGGACAGGCAATGAAAAACTGTTTTTT.

The chain is built from TRBV7-2 and TRBJ2-1, with a tentative D call TRBD1 (5 bases). The CDR3 consists of 15 residues. V lost 5 bases to trimming and J lost 0 bases, with 11 bases between them. The germline V gene has CDR1 SGHTA and CDR2 FQGNSA. The CDR3: CASSATVNSYNEQFF. The CDR3 region has the DNA TGTGCCAGCAGCGCGACAGTGAACTCCTACAATGAGCAGTTCTTC.

The chain recombines TRBV10-2 with TRBJ2-7, with D tentatively TRBD2 (6 bases). Trimming cost V 5 bases and J 4 bases, with 12 bases left between them. The CDR3 runs to 13 residues. Germline V CDR1 and CDR2: WSHSY, SAAADI. CDR3 in amino acids: CASSSGVWYEQYF. As DNA, the CDR3 is TGCGCCAGCAGTTCGGGAGTGTGGTACGAGCAGTACTTC.

The genes are TRBV15 and TRBJ1-4, with D possibly matching TRBD1 (6 bases). The CDR3 is 15 amino acids. The germline V and J ends were trimmed by 0 bases and 5 bases, with 10 bases remaining between them. CDR1 and CDR2 from the germline V gene are LNHNV and YYDKDF (reference sequence). The CDR3 protein is CATSRDRQGNEKLFF. CDR3 in DNA: TGTGCCACCAGCAGAGATAGGCAGGGGAATGAAAAACTGTTTTTT.

The chain recombines TRBV7-2 with TRBJ1-6; D possibly corresponds to TRBD1 (5 bases). CDR3 length: 17 residues. CDR1 is SGHTA, CDR2 FQGNSA, per germline. Trimming took 1 base from V and 6 from J, leaving 16 bases between them. CDR3 sequence (DNA): TGTGCCAGCAGCTTAGGTGCCAGGGAAAGGTTTAATTCACCCCTCCACTTT. Translated, it gives CASSLGARERFNSPLHF.

The rearrangement joins TRBV3-1 (or the pseudogene TRBV3-2) to TRBJ1-1; the match to TRBD1 covers 11 bases. The CDR3 covers 14 residues. V trimming: 3 bases; J trimming: 8 bases; junction bases outside the gene matches: 5. CDR1 and CDR2 (germline): LGHDT, YNNKEL (reference sequence). CDR3 DNA sequence: TGTGCCAGCAGCCAGCAGGACAGGGGGCGCGAAGCTTTCTTT. Its translation: CASSQQDRGREAFF.

The chain is built from TRBV6-5 and TRBJ2-5; D is uncertain. CDR3 length: 13 residues. CDR1 is MNHEY and CDR2 is SVGAGI in the germline V gene. Trimming removed 3 bases at V and 5 bases at J, with 10 bases between. CDR3 region: CASSYGGYETQYF. CDR3 coding DNA: TGTGCCAGCAGTTATGGCGGCTACGAGACCCAGTACTTC.

There are a few counts of this clone. The rearrangement uses TRBV18 and TRBJ2-7; tentatively, D is TRBD2 (5 bases). CDR1 is KGHSH, CDR2 LQKENI, per germline. V was shortened by 2 bases and J by 2 bases, with 13 bases between the two germline ends. The CDR3 spans 15 residues. CDR3 DNA sequence: TGTGCCAGCTCACCAGCGACGGGAAATGCCTACGAGCAGTACTTC. It encodes CASSPATGNAYEQYF.

This chain connects TRBV30 to TRBJ1-1, with 7 positions matching TRBD1. The CDR3 spans 13 residues. Germline V lookup: CDR1 GTSNPN, CDR2 SVGIG (reference sequence). Germline trimming cut 5 bases from V and 1 base from J; bases unmatched to any gene: 4. CDR3 loop: CAWSTGKNTEAFF. The CDR3 nucleotides read TGTGCCTGGTCGACAGGGAAGAACACTGAAGCTTTCTTT. The variable domain in full, with the rest retrieved from reference TRBV30 and TRBJ1-1, is SQTIHQWPATLVQPVGSPLSLECTVEGTSNPNLYWYRQAAGRGLQLLFYSVGIGQISSEVPQNLSASRPQDRQFILSSKKLLLSDSGFYLCAWSTGKNTEAFFGQGTRLTVV.

The chain links TRBV7-8 to TRBJ1-2; no clear D gene. Germline values: CDR1 SGHVS, CDR2 FQNEAQ. V dropped 1 base and J dropped 4 bases, with 16 bases sitting between them. The CDR3 covers 16 residues. The CDR3 region has the DNA TGTGCCAGCAGCTTAGGATATAGGTCGGGGTCCTATGGCTACACCTTC. It encodes CASSLGYRSGSYGYTF.

This clone was picked up a small number of times. The chain carries TRBV30 and TRBJ2-4, with a weak D call TRBD2 (5 bases). Trimming took 0 bases from V and 9 from J, leaving 15 bases between them. This CDR3 contains 14 residues. The V gene's germline CDR1 is GTSNPN and CDR2 SVGIG (reference sequence). CDR3 sequence: CAWSVPWRVAIQYF. DNA of the CDR3: TGTGCCTGGAGTGTACCCTGGCGGGTTGCCATTCAGTACTTC.

This clone was observed a handful of times. The rearrangement links TRBV19 to TRBJ2-6; D gene unclear. V lost 3 bases, J lost 1 base, and 13 bases lay in between. The length of the CDR3 is 17 residues. Germline V CDR1 and CDR2: LNHDA, SQIVND (reference sequence). The CDR3: CASSMTAQISGANVLTF. CDR3 bases: TGTGCCAGTAGTATGACTGCGCAAATATCTGGGGCCAACGTCCTGACTTTC.

The rearrangement links TRBV3-1 (or the pseudogene TRBV3-2) to TRBJ2-5; 11 bases fit TRBD2. This CDR3 contains 15 residues. The ends lost 4 bases at V and 1 base at J; junction bases unmatched: 2. The germline CDR1 and CDR2 sequences are LGHDT and YNNKEL (reference sequence). The CDR3 nucleotides read TGTGCCAGCAGCCTAGCGGGAGGGTCCCAAGAGACCCAGTACTTC. This encodes CASSLAGGSQETQYF.

This sequence joins TRBV19 and TRBJ2-1; D perhaps matches TRBD2 (7 bases). V shed 1 base and J shed 4 bases, with 11 bases lying between them. CDR3 length: 15 residues. Germline CDR1 reads LNHDA; CDR2 reads SQIVND (reference sequence). DNA of the CDR3: TGTGCCAGTAGTATAGCGGGGGGCCAATACAATGAGCAGTTCTTC. It specifies CASSIAGGQYNEQFF.

This clone came up once. This chain's CDR3 is CASSQDINRYEQYF. The DNA for the CDR3 is TGTGCCAGTAGCCAGGATATCAATAGATACGAGCAGTACTTC. V is TRBV19 and J is TRBJ2-7; the D is unclear. The CDR3 runs 14 residues. The V end was cut by 6 bases, the J end by 4 bases, with 16 bases between. CDR1 LNHDA and CDR2 SQIVND come from the germline V gene (reference sequence).

The CDR3 nucleotides read TGTGCCAGCAGCTTGGAGGAGGGATGGAGCTCGGGGGCCAACGTCCTGACTTTC. Translating it yields CASSLEEGWSSGANVLTF. The chain employs TRBV5-4 and TRBJ2-6; tentatively, D is TRBD2 (6 bases). The CDR3 spans 18 residues. Germline assignment: CDR1 SGHNT and CDR2 YYREEE (reference sequence). V was trimmed by 0 bases and J by 4 bases, leaving 17 bases between them.

This rearrangement joins TRBV6-5 to TRBJ2-1; a weak D match, TRBD2 (5 bases). V lost 8 bases and J 8 bases, leaving 19 bases between the germline ends. This CDR3 has 14 amino acids. Germline V gene sequence: CDR1 MNHEY, CDR2 SVGAGI. CDR3: CASHQTSEVHEQFF. CDR3 bases: TGTGCCAGCCATCAAACTAGTGAGGTTCATGAGCAGTTCTTC.

The CDR3: CASSERQANTGELFF. CDR3 nucleotides: TGTGCCAGCAGTGAAAGGCAGGCGAACACCGGGGAGCTGTTTTTT. The chain combines TRBV2 with TRBJ2-2; no definite D call. This CDR3 is built from 15 residues. Germline V gene data show CDR1 as SNHLY and CDR2 as FYNNEI. The V end lost 2 bases, the J end lost 0 bases, and 7 bases lay between the germline ends.

CDR3 nucleotides: TGTGCCAGTACCTCGGCGATGGGAGGAGCCAAAAACATTCAGTACTTC. It specifies CASTSAMGGAKNIQYF. The chain couples TRBV19 to TRBJ2-4; tentative D call: TRBD2 (6 bases). The V end lost 7 bases, the J end lost 0 bases, and 16 bases lay between the germline ends. The CDR3 is made up of 16 amino acids. Germline values: CDR1 LNHDA, CDR2 SQIVND (reference sequence).

This rearrangement joins TRBV27 to TRBJ2-3; TRBD1 matches at 10 bases. V lost 8 bases, J lost 3 bases, and 14 bases stayed unmatched. This CDR3 has 17 residues. CDR1 is MNHEY, CDR2 SMNVEV, per germline (reference sequence). Here the CDR3 reads CASCVLTGTGATDTQYF. The CDR3 region has the DNA TGTGCCAGCTGCGTGTTGACCGGGACAGGGGCGACAGATACGCAGTATTTT.